This T cell receptor (beta chain) was found in a study of cytomegalovirus exposure and HLA in healthy donors. Germline loops: CDR1 MNHEY, CDR2 SMNVEV (reference sequence). J was trimmed by 6 bases and V by 6 bases; bases with no gene match: 24. The CDR3 is made up of 20 amino acids. Primers for the PCR totalled 60 Vbeta and 13 Jbeta. TCRdb's copy holds only in-frame clones and misses some; the assay was immunoSEQ multiplex PCR. Among about 170,000 clones, around 75% were seen once, and the ten largest hold approximately 2.2%. The source of this sequence is a male donor in good health and CMV-seronegative. Sequenced: PBMCs. The chain carries TRBV27 and TRBJ2-1; 9 positions agree with TRBD2. The CDR3 here is CASSRRIRAGGPSSANEQFF. For the CDR3, the DNA is TGTGCCAGCAGCCGGCGTATTAGGGCGGGGGGGCCTAGTTCGGCCAATGAGCAGTTCTTC.